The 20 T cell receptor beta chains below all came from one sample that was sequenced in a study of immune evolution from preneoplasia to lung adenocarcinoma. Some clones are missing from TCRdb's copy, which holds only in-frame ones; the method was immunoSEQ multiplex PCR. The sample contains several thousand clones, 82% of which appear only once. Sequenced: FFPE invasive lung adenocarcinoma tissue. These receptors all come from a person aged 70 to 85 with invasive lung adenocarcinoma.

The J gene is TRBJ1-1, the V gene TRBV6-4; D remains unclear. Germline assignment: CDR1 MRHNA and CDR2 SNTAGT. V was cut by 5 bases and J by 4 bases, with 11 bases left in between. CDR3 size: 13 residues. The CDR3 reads CASSSGPATEAFF. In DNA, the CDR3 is TGTGCCAGCAGTTCCGGGCCGGCCACTGAAGCTTTCTTT.

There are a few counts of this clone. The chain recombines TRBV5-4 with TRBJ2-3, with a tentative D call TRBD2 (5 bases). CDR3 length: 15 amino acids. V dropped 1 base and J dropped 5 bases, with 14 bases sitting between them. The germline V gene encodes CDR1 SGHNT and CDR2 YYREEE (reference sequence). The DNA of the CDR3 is TGTGCCAGCAGCTTGTCACTAGGGAGAGGAGATACGCAGTATTTT. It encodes CASSLSLGRGDTQYF.

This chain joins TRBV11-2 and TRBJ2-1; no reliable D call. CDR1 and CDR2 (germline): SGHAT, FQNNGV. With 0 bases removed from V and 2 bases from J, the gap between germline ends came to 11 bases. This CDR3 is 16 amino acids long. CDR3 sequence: CASSLDGGLTYNEQFF. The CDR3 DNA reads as TGTGCCAGCAGCTTAGATGGTGGCCTTACCTACAATGAGCAGTTCTTC.

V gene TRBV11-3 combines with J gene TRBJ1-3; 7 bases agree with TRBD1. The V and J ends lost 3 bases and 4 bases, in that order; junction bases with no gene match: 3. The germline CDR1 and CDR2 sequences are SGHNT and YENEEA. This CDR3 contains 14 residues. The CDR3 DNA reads TGTGCCAGCAGCTTCGGACAGGAGGGAAACACCATATATTTT. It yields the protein CASSFGQEGNTIYF.

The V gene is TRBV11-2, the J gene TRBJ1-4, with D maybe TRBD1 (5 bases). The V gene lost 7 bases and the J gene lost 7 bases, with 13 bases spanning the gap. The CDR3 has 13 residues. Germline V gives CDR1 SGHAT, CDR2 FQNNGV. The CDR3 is CASTRGDGEKLFF. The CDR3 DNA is TGTGCCAGCACCCGGGGGGACGGTGAAAAACTGTTTTTT.

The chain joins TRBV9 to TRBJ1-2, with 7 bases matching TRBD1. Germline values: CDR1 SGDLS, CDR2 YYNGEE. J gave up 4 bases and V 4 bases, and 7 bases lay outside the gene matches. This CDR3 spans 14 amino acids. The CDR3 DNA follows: TGTGCCAGCAGCTTAACAGGGGTAGGCTATGGCTACACCTTC. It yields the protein CASSLTGVGYGYTF.

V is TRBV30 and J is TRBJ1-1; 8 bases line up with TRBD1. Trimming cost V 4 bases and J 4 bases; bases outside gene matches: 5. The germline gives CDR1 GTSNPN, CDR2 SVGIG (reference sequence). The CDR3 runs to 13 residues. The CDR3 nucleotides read TGTGCCTGGACCGGGACAGGTGGCACTGAAGCTTTCTTT. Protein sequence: CAWTGTGGTEAFF.

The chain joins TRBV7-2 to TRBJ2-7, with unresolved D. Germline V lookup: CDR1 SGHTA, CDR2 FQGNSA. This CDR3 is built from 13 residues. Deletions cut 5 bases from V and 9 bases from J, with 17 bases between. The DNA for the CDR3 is TGTGCCAGCAGCCCCTATGGGTCCCTAGGGCAGTACTTC. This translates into CASSPYGSLGQYF.

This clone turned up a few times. The CDR3 DNA reads as TGTGCCAGCAGCTTGTTAGGTAGCGGGCAGGTAGGAGAGACCCAGTACTTC. Residues: CASSLLGSGQVGETQYF. The chain combines TRBV5-6 with TRBJ2-5, with TRBD2 identical over 7 bases. The CDR3 has 17 amino acids. After removal of 1 base from V and 4 bases from J, the junction contained 13 bases not matched to a gene. Germline CDR1 and CDR2: SGHDT and YYEEEE.

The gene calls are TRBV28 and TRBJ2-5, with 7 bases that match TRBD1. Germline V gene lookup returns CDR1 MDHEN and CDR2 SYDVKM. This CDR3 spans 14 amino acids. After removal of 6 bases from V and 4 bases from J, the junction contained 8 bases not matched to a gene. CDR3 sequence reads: CASRKLGQVETQYF. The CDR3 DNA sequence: TGTGCCAGCAGGAAACTTGGACAGGTAGAGACCCAGTACTTC.

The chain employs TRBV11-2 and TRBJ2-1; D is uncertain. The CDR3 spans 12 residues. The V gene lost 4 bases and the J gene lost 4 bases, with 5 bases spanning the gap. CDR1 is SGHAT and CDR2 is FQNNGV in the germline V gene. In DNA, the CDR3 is TGTGCCAGCAGCTCAGAATACAATGAGCAGTTCTTC. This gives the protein CASSSEYNEQFF.

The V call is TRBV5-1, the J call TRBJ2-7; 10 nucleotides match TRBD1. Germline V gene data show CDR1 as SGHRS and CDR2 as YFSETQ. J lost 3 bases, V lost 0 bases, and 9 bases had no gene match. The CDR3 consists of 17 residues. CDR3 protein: CASSLGPSGQGGYEQYF. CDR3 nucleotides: TGCGCCAGCAGCTTGGGGCCGAGCGGACAGGGGGGCTACGAGCAGTACTTC.

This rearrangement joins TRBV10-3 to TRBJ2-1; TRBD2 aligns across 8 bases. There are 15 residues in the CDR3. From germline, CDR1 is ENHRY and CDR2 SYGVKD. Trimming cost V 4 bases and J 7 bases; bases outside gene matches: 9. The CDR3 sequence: CAISGRSGSENEQFF. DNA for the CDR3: TGTGCCATCAGTGGAAGGAGCGGGAGTGAAAATGAGCAGTTCTTC.

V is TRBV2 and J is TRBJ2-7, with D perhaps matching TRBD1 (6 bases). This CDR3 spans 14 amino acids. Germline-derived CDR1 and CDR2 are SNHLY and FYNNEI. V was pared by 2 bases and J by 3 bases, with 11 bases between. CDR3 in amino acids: CASSETGQSYEQYF. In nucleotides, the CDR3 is TGTGCCAGCAGTGAAACAGGACAGAGCTACGAGCAGTACTTC.

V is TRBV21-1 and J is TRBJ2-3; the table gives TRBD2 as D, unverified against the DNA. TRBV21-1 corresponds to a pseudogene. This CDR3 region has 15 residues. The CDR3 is CASSRRGNHTDTQYF. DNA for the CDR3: TGTGCCAGCAGCAGGCGGGGGAACCATACAGATACGCAGTATTTT.

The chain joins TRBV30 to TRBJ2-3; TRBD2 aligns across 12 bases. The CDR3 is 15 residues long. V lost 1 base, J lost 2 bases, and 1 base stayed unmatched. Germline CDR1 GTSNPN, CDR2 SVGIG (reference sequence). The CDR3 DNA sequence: TGTGCCTGGAGTGGGACTAGCGGGAACACAGATACGCAGTATTTT. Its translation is CAWSGTSGNTDTQYF. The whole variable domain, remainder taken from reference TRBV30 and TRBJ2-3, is SQTIHQWPATLVQPVGSPLSLECTVEGTSNPNLYWYRQAAGRGLQLLFYSVGIGQISSEVPQNLSASRPQDRQFILSSKKLLLSDSGFYLCAWSGTSGNTDTQYFGPGTRLTVL.

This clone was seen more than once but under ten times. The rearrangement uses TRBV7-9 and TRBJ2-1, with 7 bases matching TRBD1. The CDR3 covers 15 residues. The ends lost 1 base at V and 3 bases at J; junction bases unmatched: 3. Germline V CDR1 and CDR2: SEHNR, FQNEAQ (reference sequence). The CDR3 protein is CASSLEAGGYNEQFF. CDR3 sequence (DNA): TGTGCCAGCAGCTTAGAGGCAGGGGGCTACAATGAGCAGTTCTTC.

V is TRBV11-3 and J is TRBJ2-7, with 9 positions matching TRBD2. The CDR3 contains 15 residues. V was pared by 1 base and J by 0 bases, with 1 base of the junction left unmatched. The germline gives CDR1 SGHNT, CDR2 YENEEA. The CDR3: CASSLGSGSSYEQYF. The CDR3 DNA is TGTGCCAGCAGCTTAGGTAGCGGGAGCTCCTACGAGCAGTACTTC.

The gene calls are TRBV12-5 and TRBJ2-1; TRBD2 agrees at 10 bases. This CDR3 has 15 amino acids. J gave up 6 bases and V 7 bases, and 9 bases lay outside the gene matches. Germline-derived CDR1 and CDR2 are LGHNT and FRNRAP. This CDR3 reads CASAKREGGPNEQFF. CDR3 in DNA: TGTGCTAGTGCTAAGCGGGAGGGCGGACCCAATGAGCAGTTCTTC.

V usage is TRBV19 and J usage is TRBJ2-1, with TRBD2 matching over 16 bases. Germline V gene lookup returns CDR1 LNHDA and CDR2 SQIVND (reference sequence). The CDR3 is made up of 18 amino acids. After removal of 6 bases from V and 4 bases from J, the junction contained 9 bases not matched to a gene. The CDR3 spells CASSPLGLAGGLYNEQFF. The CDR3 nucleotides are TGTGCCAGTAGCCCACTGGGACTAGCGGGAGGGTTATACAATGAGCAGTTCTTC.